This T cell receptor beta chain was captured by sequencing in a study of cytomegalovirus exposure and HLA in healthy donors. Findings and caveats of the study: In a later analysis, common viral pathogens appeared linked to several of the most significant clusters.

On this clone: Its antigen is as yet unknown.

The ends lost 8 bases at V and 4 bases at J; junction bases unmatched: 3. The CDR3 covers 13 residues. The V gene's germline CDR1 is SGHTA and CDR2 FQGTGA. PCR amplification relied on 60 Vbeta primers (plus 13 Jbeta primers). Measured with immunoSEQ multiplex PCR; TCRdb has only the in-frame clones, and not every one. The sample includes roughly 120,000 clones, approximately 79% seen only once; the top ten take less than 7.5%. The source material was PBMCs. This rearrangement joins TRBV7-3 to TRBJ2-1; 9 bases line up with TRBD2. This clonotype originated in a man aged 25 to 40 in good health and CMV-seropositive. The CDR3 bases are TGTGCCAGCGGGAGCGGGGGGTACAATGAGCAGTTCTTC. It is translated as CASGSGGYNEQFF.